This T cell receptor beta chain originates from a study of control samples from healthy donors and cancer patients. CDR1 is MDHEN and CDR2 is SYDVKM in the germline V gene. Trimming took off 6 bases at V and 6 bases at J, with 27 bases between the two ends. The CDR3 loop spans 18 amino acids. The assay was immunoSEQ multiplex PCR, and TCRdb's table has in-frame clones only and misses some. The repertoire holds over 100,000 clones, with 90% to 95% as singletons. Sequencing was carried out using blood. The origin of this receptor is a woman aged 18-35 years in good health. The chain employs TRBV28 and TRBJ2-1, with a possible D match to TRBD1 (6 bases). As DNA, the CDR3 is TGTGCCAGCAGCCGAAGACCGCAGGGGCGCGTCAGTCCCAATGAGCAGTTCTTC. As protein: CASSRRPQGRVSPNEQFF.